This T cell receptor (beta chain) was sequenced for a study of control samples from healthy donors and cancer patients. Generated by immunoSEQ multiplex PCR, the TCRdb table keeps only in-frame clones and is missing some. The top ten hold 6.2% of the sample, which has about 73,000 clones, around 94% seen once. On this clone: In the same sample, other DNA sequences code for this CDR3.

The TCR comes from a woman aged 40 to 50 in good health. Material for sequencing was blood.

CDR3 DNA: TGTGCCAGCAGCAAGGGACGGCTAAACGCTAATTCACCCCTCCACTTT. Its translation: CASSKGRLNANSPLHF. The rearrangement joins TRBV27 to TRBJ1-6; D is possibly TRBD1 (5 bases). Germline CDR1 reads MNHEY; CDR2 reads SMNVEV (reference sequence). V lost 6 bases to trimming and J lost 6 bases, with 18 bases between them. The CDR3 sequence is 16 residues long.